Listed below are T cell receptor beta chains from one sample, sequenced in a study of blood T cell repertoires in COVID-19. Sequenced by immunoSEQ multiplex PCR; TCRdb stores in-frame clones only, minus some. The sample consists of around 42,000 clones, approximately 88% of them appearing once. The sample was peripheral blood. The receptors derive from a human donor in a cohort sampled during active COVID-19. Each CDR3 is given with its conserved first and last residue. D genes are given only for firm matches.

d_gene	v_gene	CDR3aa
TRBD1	TRBV9	CASSVGATGGLSRNYGYTF
NA	TRBV2	CASSETGYNEQFF
TRBD2	TRBV7-6	CASSLLASPTYEQYF
NA	TRBV27	CASSLAGGSSGNTIYF
NA	TRBV5-1	CASSLDGGGETQYF
NA	TRBV14	CASSQVKNTEAFF
NA	TRBV23-1	CASSQWAGALGNTIYF
TRBD1	TRBV29-1	CSAGQEANQPQHF
NA	TRBV7-9	CASSKGVYEQYF
NA	TRBV7-9	CASSLARGGGYTF
TRBD2	TRBV19	CASSMGRGNDEQYF
TRBD2	TRBV9	CASSVGTSGADTQYF
TRBD1	TRBV7-9	CASSPPGQGHEKLFF
TRBD2	TRBV7-9	CASSLNRLAGASSYEQYF
TRBD2	TRBV9	CASSSRTSGRDEQFF
NA	TRBV24-1	CATSDWTSQPQHF
TRBD1	TRBV4-1	CASSQGTGGNQPQHF
TRBD1	TRBV14	CASSSGTDEQYF
NA	TRBV23-1	CASNLDSSYEQYF
TRBD2	TRBV6-5	CASHGLAGPNEQFF
TRBD2	TRBV5-1	CASSPRTSGIYEQYF
TRBD1	TRBV5-1	CASSPGTVGTGELFF
TRBD2	TRBV4-3	CASSQDRTSGQRNEQFF
NA	TRBV5-8	CASSLGTYNEQYF
TRBD2	TRBV9	CASSVEGSGIYTQYF
NA	TRBV19	CASRPRINYGYTF
NA	TRBV29-1	CSVRVGETQYF
TRBD1	TRBV4-3	CASSQPGTGGGNEQFF
NA	TRBV7-2	CASSSPGAAQETQYF
TRBD1	TRBV5-6	CASSMQGDAYEQYF
TRBD1	TRBV3-1/TRBV3-2	CASSQAGTGGSIQYF
TRBD1	TRBV5-4	CASSPGQGFDGYTF
TRBD1	TRBV7-9	CASSSDRLEQYF
TRBD1	TRBV4-1	CASSKTGSGANVLTF
TRBD1	TRBV3-1/TRBV3-2	CASSQGLRDRVQYGYTF
NA	TRBV5-6	CASRKGPGASPYEQYF
NA	TRBV7-2	CASSLAATNEKLFF